This T cell receptor beta chain derives from a study of control samples from healthy donors and cancer patients. Germline assignment: CDR1 LGHDT and CDR2 YNNKEL (reference sequence). The CDR3 length is 16 residues. With 4 bases removed from V and 0 bases from J, the gap between germline ends came to 14 bases. Only in-frame clones appear in the TCRdb table, and some are missing; sequencing was by immunoSEQ multiplex PCR. The table shows under 200,000 clones, with 88% occurring only once. The chain carries TRBV3-1 (or the pseudogene TRBV3-2) and TRBJ2-3; either TRBD1 or TRBD2 may supply D (5 bases each). Material: blood. This clonotype was sampled from a woman aged 25 to 39 in good health. The CDR3 coding sequence is TGTGCCAGCAGCCCGGGACCCCTTACTAGCACAGATACGCAGTATTTT. This sequence encodes CASSPGPLTSTDTQYF.